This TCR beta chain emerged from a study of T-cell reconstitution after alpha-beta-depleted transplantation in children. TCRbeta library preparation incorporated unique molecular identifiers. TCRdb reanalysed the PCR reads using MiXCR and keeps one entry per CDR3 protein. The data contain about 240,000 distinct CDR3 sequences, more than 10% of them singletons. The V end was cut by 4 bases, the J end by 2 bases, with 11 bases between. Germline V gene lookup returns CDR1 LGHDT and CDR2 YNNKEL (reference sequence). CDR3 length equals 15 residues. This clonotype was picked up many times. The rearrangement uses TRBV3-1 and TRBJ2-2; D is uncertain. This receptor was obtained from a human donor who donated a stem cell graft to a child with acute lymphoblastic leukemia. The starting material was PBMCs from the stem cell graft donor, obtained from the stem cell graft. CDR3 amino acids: CASSPRNFNTGELFF. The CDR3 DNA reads TGTGCCAGCAGCCCAAGAAATTTCAACACCGGGGAGCTGTTTTTT.